One and the same sample provided the 5 T cell receptor beta chains below, sequenced in a study of cytomegalovirus exposure and HLA in healthy donors. Vbeta (60) and Jbeta (13) primers were used in the PCR. Clones were sequenced by immunoSEQ multiplex PCR, and TCRdb holds only the in-frame ones, with some missing. Here the sample table reports tens of thousands of clones. Specimen: PBMCs. These receptors came from a male donor in good health and CMV-seronegative.

The J gene is TRBJ2-7, the V gene TRBV20-1; tentatively, D is TRBD2 (6 bases). This CDR3 has 11 residues. V lost 5 bases to trimming and J lost 4 bases, with 9 bases between them. CDR1 and CDR2 from the germline V gene are DFQATT and SNEGSKA (reference sequence). The CDR3 DNA reads as TGCAGTGCTGTAGCGGTGTACGAGCAGTACTTC. Protein: CSAVAVYEQYF.

This rearrangement joins TRBV13 to TRBJ2-6; no reliable D call. The CDR3 runs to 13 residues. Germline loops: CDR1 PRHDT, CDR2 FYEKMQ (reference sequence). The V gene lost 7 bases and the J gene lost 2 bases, with 6 bases spanning the gap. The CDR3 DNA follows: TGTGCCAGCACCGTTGCTGGGGCCAACGTCCTGACTTTC. It is translated as CASTVAGANVLTF.

This chain connects TRBV7-2 to TRBJ1-2; D is perhaps TRBD1 (5 bases). Per the germline V gene, CDR1 is SGHTA and CDR2 is FQGNSA. CDR3 length: 17 amino acids. Trimming stripped 0 bases from V and 2 bases from J, with 16 bases between. CDR3 amino acids: CASSLAQLVGANYGYTF. The CDR3 region has the DNA TGTGCCAGCAGCTTAGCGCAGTTGGTAGGGGCGAACTATGGCTACACCTTC. Filled out from reference TRBV7-2 and TRBJ1-2, the complete variable domain reads GAGVSQSPSNKVTEKGKDVELRCDPISGHTALYWYRQSLGQGLEFLIYFQGNSAPDKSGLPSDRFSAERTGGSVSTLTIQRTQQEDSAVYLCASSLAQLVGANYGYTFGSGTRLTVV.

J is TRBJ2-1 and V is TRBV9; 8 bases align to TRBD2. Trimming removed 0 bases from V and 3 bases from J; junction bases left unmatched: 5. Per the germline V gene, CDR1 is SGDLS and CDR2 is YYNGEE. The CDR3 covers 16 residues. The CDR3 is CASSVAGSGDYNEQFF. The CDR3 DNA reads as TGTGCCAGCAGCGTAGCGGGTAGCGGGGACTACAATGAGCAGTTCTTC.

The chain uses TRBV7-2 and TRBJ2-7, with unresolved D. V dropped 4 bases and J dropped 3 bases, with 10 bases sitting between them. The V gene's germline CDR1 is SGHTA and CDR2 FQGNSA. The CDR3 has 13 residues. CDR3 coding DNA: TGTGCCAGCAGCTCTAGTGTCTTCTACGAGCAGTACTTC. It encodes CASSSSVFYEQYF.